The TCR beta chain described here comes from a study of blood T cell repertoires in COVID-19. Study-level information: The United States, Italy and Spain supplied acute and convalescent COVID-19 samples. Sample material is recorded as cDNA or gDNA derived from T cells, B-cell-depleted T cells, or PBMCs.

Per the original data handling: How many nucleated cells were present was estimated from reference gene primer amplification. Profiling relied on immunoSEQ multiplex PCR, and the TCRdb table lists in-frame clones only, not all of them. V, J and clone size reflect that table, while D and trimming were determined from the DNA. The sample lists about 520,000 clones, 70% to 90% occurring once. Sequenced sample: peripheral blood. The sequence was collected from a human donor in a cohort sampled during active COVID-19.

The CDR3 reads CASSVMAGGNTEAFF. CDR3 nucleotide sequence: TGTGCCAGCAGCGTAATGGCAGGGGGTAACACTGAAGCTTTCTTT. The rearrangement links TRBV7-3 to TRBJ1-1, with TRBD1 identical over 7 bases. Germline CDR1 reads SGHTA; CDR2 reads FQGTGA. Losses at the gene ends were 5 bases for V and 2 bases for J; bases not matched to a gene: 8. The length of the CDR3 is 15 residues. The full variable domain, completed using reference TRBV7-3 and TRBJ1-1, is GAGVSQTPSNKVTEKGKYVELRCDPISGHTALYWYRQSLGQGPEFLIYFQGTGAADDSGLPNDRFFAVRPEGSVSTLKIQRTERGDSAVYLCASSVMAGGNTEAFFGQGTRLTVV.